This T cell receptor beta chain was sequenced during a study of CD4 T cells in relation to SARS-CoV-2 and coronaviruses. The unexposed donors gave CD4+ T cells in about 2011-2018, prior to COVID-19. The cells were cultured for about 10 days before CD4+ T cells were isolated. Sequencing used immunoSEQ multiplex PCR; TCRdb keeps in-frame clones, though not all of them. The table records 20,000 or so clones, roughly 70% of them present only once. Trimming shortened V by 6 bases and J by 0 bases, and 15 bases separated the two germline ends. The CDR3 extends over 17 amino acids. Germline assignment: CDR1 KGHSH and CDR2 LQKENI. As to this clone: As yet, its antigen is unknown.

General observations from the study: About 65% of donors had memory CD4+ clonotypes crossrecognizing SARS-CoV-2 and common cold coronavirus spike.

The V and J genes are TRBV18 and TRBJ1-6; weak D call: TRBD1 (6 bases). The receptor was derived from a human donor in good health. Sequenced material: CD4+ T cells from PBMCs, cultured in vitro. This CDR3 is CASSDGTPSSYNSPLHF. The CDR3 nucleotides read TGTGCCAGCTCGGACGGGACACCGAGCTCCTATAATTCACCCCTCCACTTT.